This paragraph reports one TCR beta chain. Its antigen remains unidentified. The data were taken from a study of T cell responses to AZD1222 COVID-19 vaccine. Notes on the study in general: Once two AZD1222 doses were given, Spike-specific TCR breadth and depth went up. CD4 TCRs covered the whole spike, strongest at regions 160-218 and 743-854. Samples come after the peak T cell response, not at day 14. Only a handful of AZD1222 recipients were seropositive at baseline.

Trimming pared 2 bases from V and 1 base from J, leaving 15 bases between. The CDR3 spans 18 residues. Germline lookup yields CDR1 SGHTA and CDR2 FQGNSA. The protocol was immunoSEQ multiplex PCR, while the TCRdb copy is restricted to in-frame clones and leaves out a portion. The table shows 98,000 or so clones, with approximately 89% occurring only once. The TCR was taken from an adult in good health. The sample in question was peripheral blood, obtained on day 0 of MenACWY control vaccination. The chain couples TRBV7-2 to TRBJ1-6; tentatively, D is TRBD1 (6 bases). The CDR3 loop is CASSLLTGPGSYNSPLHF. The CDR3 DNA reads as TGTGCCAGCAGCTTACTAACAGGGCCCGGATCCTATAATTCACCCCTCCACTTT.